The rows below give T cell receptor beta chains drawn from one sample of a study of cytomegalovirus exposure and HLA in healthy donors. TCRdb's copy holds only in-frame clones and misses some; the assay was immunoSEQ multiplex PCR. The sample lists some 110,000 clones, about 10% seen once, with 3% in the top ten. The sample consisted of PBMCs. The receptors stem from a man younger than 45 in good health and CMV-seronegative. Both conserved end residues are part of each CDR3. D genes are given only for firm matches.

>TRBJ1-1|14|TRBV7-2|TRBD1
CASSQTGMNTEAFF
>TRBJ1-2|13|TRBV10-1|NA
CASSPDRNSGYTF
>TRBJ1-2|12|TRBV28|NA
CASSFSNYGYTF
>TRBJ1-2|19|TRBV11-2|NA
CASTLGGIRGPLANYGYTF
>TRBJ2-5|14|TRBV5-1|TRBD2
CASSLSGAQETQYF
>TRBJ1-6|16|TRBV27|NA
CASSLRYRASGSPLHF
>TRBJ2-2|15|TRBV27|TRBD1
CASSWDRGMAGELFF
>TRBJ2-1|15|TRBV9|TRBD2
CASSVGGGGAIEQFF
>TRBJ2-2|14|TRBV28|NA
CASRPLTGSGELFF
>TRBJ2-1|12|TRBV5-1|NA
CASSLGTSEQFF
>TRBJ1-2|15|TRBV6-6|NA
CASSLAVAGGGGYTF
>TRBJ1-5|13|TRBV30|NA
CAWSDRENQPQHF
>TRBJ2-3|15|TRBV7-2|NA
CASSLDGFSTDTQYF
>TRBJ2-3|15|TRBV10-3|TRBD1
CAISADRGLTDTQYF
>TRBJ2-2|16|TRBV4-1|TRBD1
CASSQDTGVRTGELFF
>TRBJ1-6|16|TRBV4-1|NA
CASSQGGGDRYSPLHF
>TRBJ2-3|16|TRBV5-1|NA
CASSLVGRVHTDTQYF
>TRBJ1-5|16|TRBV14|NA
CASSLEDRDSNQPQHF
>TRBJ2-2|13|TRBV30|TRBD1
CAWSGQGTGELFF
>TRBJ2-1|16|TRBV6-1|TRBD2
CASSETSGSSYNEQFF
>TRBJ1-5|15|TRBV5-8|NA
CASSRSGLSNQPQHF
>TRBJ2-5|16|TRBV7-9|TRBD2
CASSPSAGLALETQYF
>TRBJ2-7|14|TRBV5-6|NA
CASSFYQMYYEQYF
>TRBJ2-1|15|TRBV2|TRBD1
CASSGDRGNYNEQFF
>TRBJ2-7|12|TRBV6-6|NA
CASEGSNYEQYF
>TRBJ2-7|14|TRBV6-6|TRBD1
CASSSPGQNYEQYF
>TRBJ2-3|16|TRBV4-1|TRBD2
CASSQDPAGGTDTQYF
>TRBJ1-5|15|TRBV11-2|TRBD1
CASSLNTGGYQPQHF
>TRBJ1-2|15|TRBV19|NA
CASSTRDISNYGYTF
>TRBJ2-7|15|TRBV5-1|TRBD2
CASSLGGSRPYEQYF
>TRBJ1-3|15|TRBV6-5|NA
CASSSPPSSGNTIYF
>TRBJ2-7|11|TRBV7-2|NA
CASSSRDIQYF